The source of this T cell receptor (beta chain) is a study of blood T cells in healthy people across ages. General study findings and limits: Comparison with aged donors showed that long-lived donors had more naive CD4+ cells and higher diversity.

CDR1 and CDR2 (germline): DFQATT, SNEGSKA (reference sequence). V lost 1 base to trimming and J lost 3 bases, with 12 bases between them. The CDR3 spans 14 residues. Combining a sample-barcoded 5' primer with a J-beta primer mix, a second PCR ran for about 6 to 11 cycles. TCRdb fed the 5' RACE reads into MiXCR, producing one record per CDR3 protein. The data hold approximately 820,000 distinct CDR3 sequences, with 44% observed a single time. A word on this clonotype: Its antigen is still unknown.

The sequenced sample consisted of blood. The receptor was derived from a man in his sixties in good health. The rearrangement links TRBV20-1 to TRBJ2-5; no clear D gene. The CDR3 region has the DNA TGCAGTGCTAGAGTTCGGCCCCAGGAAGAGACCCAGTACTTC. Translated, it gives CSARVRPQEETQYF.